This record concerns one TCR beta chain sequence. The antigen is undetermined. The assay was immunoSEQ multiplex PCR, and TCRdb's table has in-frame clones only and misses some. The sample holds tens of thousands of clones, 80% to 90% seen once. The sample originates from a study of graft-versus-host responses after intestinal transplantation. The overall study: Anti-thymocyte globulin served as induction for all recipients, who then took tacrolimus and steroids for about three years. Findings and limits, study-wide: GvH clones turned up in recipient marrow; some had shown up first in ileum or blood. Declining HvG levels early post-transplant were linked to peak circulating GvH clone levels.

With 4 bases clipped from V and 0 bases from J, the junction kept 7 bases outside the gene matches. The CDR3 is 16 amino acids. CDR1 is SGHTA and CDR2 is FQGTGA in the germline V gene. This clonotype was sampled from a human donor who was the organ donor for an intestinal transplant. The genes are TRBV7-3 and TRBJ1-1; the match to TRBD1 covers 8 bases. The sequencing used unstimulated CD8+ T cells sorted from spleen or lymph node cells, collected before transplant. Written as DNA, the CDR3 is TGTGCCAGCAGCTCCACCGGGACAGGAATGAACACTGAAGCTTTCTTT. It specifies CASSSTGTGMNTEAFF. Full variable domain (missing parts from reference TRBV7-3 and TRBJ1-1): GAGVSQTPSNKVTEKGKYVELRCDPISGHTALYWYRQSLGQGPEFLIYFQGTGAADDSGLPNDRFFAVRPEGSVSTLKIQRTERGDSAVYLCASSSTGTGMNTEAFFGQGTRLTVV.